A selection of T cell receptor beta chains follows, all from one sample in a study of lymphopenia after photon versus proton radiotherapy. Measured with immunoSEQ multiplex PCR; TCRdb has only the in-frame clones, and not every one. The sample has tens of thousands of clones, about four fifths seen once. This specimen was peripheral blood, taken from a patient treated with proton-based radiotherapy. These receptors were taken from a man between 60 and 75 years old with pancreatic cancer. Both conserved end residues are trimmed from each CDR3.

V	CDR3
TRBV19	ASTIRAGLITEAF
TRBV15	ATSPLRDYGYT
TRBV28	ASSFGTSVPGELF
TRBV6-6	ASQVSVGGEQY
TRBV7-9	ASSLGGQGKEKLF
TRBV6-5	ASSTGDRVTDTQY
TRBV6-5	ASSFITVDRLYEQY
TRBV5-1	ASSSGLALADTQY
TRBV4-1	ASSQDPGGGNQPQH
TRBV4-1	ASSQGTGSRLYEQY
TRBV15	ATSRPSPTSGRSGEQF
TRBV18	ASSPDLLNTEAF
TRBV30	ALLAGDGEQY
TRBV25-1	ASSGLPGTKSRGELF
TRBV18	ASSRVGQGDNEQF
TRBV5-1	ASSLVFASGEYEQY
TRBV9	ASSPINYNEQF
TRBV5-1	ASRIGAGNTIY
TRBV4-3	ASSRLVGQRTDTQY
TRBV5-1	ASSSAGSAYEQY
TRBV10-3	AISNIISGNTIY
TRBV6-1	ASSEWDRGREEKLF
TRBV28	ASSSDSSYEQY
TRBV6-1	ASSVGSGTYNEQF
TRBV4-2	ASSQENRVANYGYT
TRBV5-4	ASFHMNTEAF
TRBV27	ASSHNFQETQY
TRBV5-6	ASSLFRGYEQY
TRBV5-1	ASSLVGLAGAGITGELF
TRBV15	ATSRASTSRTGGRETQY
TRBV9	ASSVFGLAQNEQY
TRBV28	ASSMTGHNEQF
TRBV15	ATSRGGAGHAPLH
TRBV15	ATSSSPNYGYT
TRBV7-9	ASSLGSGYEQY
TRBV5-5	ASSFRSGNQPQH
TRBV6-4	ASSATENTEAF
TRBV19	ASMGTSDNTQY
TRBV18	ASSPPGTLARTGELF
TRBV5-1	ASHQPTGVGGTGELF
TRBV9	ASSHLPGGQAGMDTQY
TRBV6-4	ASRVYNREPYGYT
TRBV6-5	ASSYAKGREAF
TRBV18	ASSPREGSGYT
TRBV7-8	ASRKGGAGSQETQY